This T cell receptor (beta chain) is from a study of cytomegalovirus exposure and HLA in healthy donors. Across the whole study: Drawn from HLA-typed donors, approximately 85 million unique TCRs were held in an early data release.

The study, taken as a whole, reports: There were some V segments, including TRBV6-2 and TRBV6-3, excluded as indistinguishable.

Deletions cut 5 bases from V and 5 bases from J, with 20 bases between. CDR3 length equals 15 residues. Germline-derived CDR1 and CDR2 are GTSNPN and SVGIG (reference sequence). A note on this clone: Its specificity is not known.

PCR involved 60 Vbeta and 13 Jbeta primers. The data were produced by immunoSEQ multiplex PCR, yet TCRdb's version contains in-frame clones alone and is incomplete. Here the sample spans 25,000 to 35,000 clones, roughly 69% being singletons. V is TRBV30 and J is TRBJ2-3, with D possibly matching TRBD2 (6 bases). This receptor was obtained from a man over 45 in good health and CMV-seropositive. Sequenced sample: PBMCs. As DNA, the CDR3 is TGTGCCTGGGGGGGTTATTTTAGCGGCGAAGATACGCAGTATTTT. Protein product: CAWGGYFSGEDTQYF.